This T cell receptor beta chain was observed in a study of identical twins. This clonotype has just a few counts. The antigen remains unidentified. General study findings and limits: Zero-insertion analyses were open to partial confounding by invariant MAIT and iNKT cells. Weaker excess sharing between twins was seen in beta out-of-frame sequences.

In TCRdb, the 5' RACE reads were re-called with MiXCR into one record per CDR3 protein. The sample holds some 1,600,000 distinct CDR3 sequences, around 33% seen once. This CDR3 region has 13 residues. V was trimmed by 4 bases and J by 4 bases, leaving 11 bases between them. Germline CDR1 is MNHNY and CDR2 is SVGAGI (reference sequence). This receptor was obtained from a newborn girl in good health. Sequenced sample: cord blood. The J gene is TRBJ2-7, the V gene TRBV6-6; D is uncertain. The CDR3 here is CASSWSVRYEQYF. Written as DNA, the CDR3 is TGTGCCAGCAGTTGGTCGGTAAGGTACGAGCAGTACTTC.